The subject of this entry is one TCR beta chain. The germline gives CDR1 MNHEY, CDR2 SVGAGI. The CDR3 has 15 amino acids. V lost 7 bases and J lost 2, with 16 bases in between. These data are taken from a study of blood T cell repertoires in COVID-19. The table came from immunoSEQ multiplex PCR; TCRdb's copy has only in-frame clones and leaves some out. Of roughly 330,000 clones listed, around 87% are singletons. The sequenced sample was PBMCs or T cells enriched from blood (not recorded which). This rearrangement joins TRBV6-5 to TRBJ2-3; D possibly corresponds to TRBD1 (6 bases). This receptor was identified in a woman in her twenties or thirties who had recovered from COVID-19. This CDR3 is CASTFPWTDTDTQYF. In DNA form, the CDR3 reads TGTGCCAGCACCTTTCCCTGGACAGACACAGATACGCAGTATTTT.